This TCR beta chain was captured in a study of regulatory T cells in long-lasting Graves disease. Time point in this sample: newly diagnosed GD, antithyroid drugs for less than 3 months. PBMC-derived RNA was used for the TCR library. Arm-PCR with iRepertoire HTBI primers amplified the CDR3 regions for these TCR beta libraries. One entry per CDR3 protein, called by TCRdb with MiXCR from the multiplex PCR reads. The data show roughly 260,000 distinct CDR3 sequences, with around a sixth seen just once and 12% to 15% held by the top ten. This sample also belongs to another study, concerning T cells in Graves' hyperthyroidism and ophthalmopathy. Per that paper: Ophthalmopathy was told apart from stable hyperthyroidism by a 13 V-J model.

The clonotype originates from a woman in her twenties or thirties with Graves disease. The specimen comprised peripheral blood mononuclear cells (PBMCs), sampled at new diagnosis, from a patient treated with antithyroid drugs.

CDR3 coding DNA: TGTGCCAGCAGCTTAACTCGTGAGGGAAAGCGGTACAATGAGCAGTTCTTC. It translates to CASSLTREGKRYNEQFF. V usage is TRBV11-2 and J usage is TRBJ2-1, with D tentatively TRBD2 (5 bases). Germline CDR1 SGHAT, CDR2 FQNNGV. With 2 bases removed from V and 4 bases from J, the gap between germline ends came to 18 bases. This CDR3 contains 17 residues.